This T cell receptor beta chain was captured by sequencing in a study of blood T cell repertoires in COVID-19. Method: immunoSEQ multiplex PCR; TCRdb's copy keeps in-frame clones and lacks some. The table has 80,000 or so clones, approximately 85% seen once; the top ten hold 9.5% to 13%. This CDR3 comprises 15 residues. Germline CDR1 is MNHNS and CDR2 is SASEGT. Trimming cost V 0 bases and J 5 bases, with 13 bases left between them. Seattle patients were enrolled while actively infected and followed longitudinally. The sequence was obtained from a man between 60 and 70 years old with COVID-19, enrolled during active disease. The J gene is TRBJ1-2, the V gene TRBV6-1; D uncertain. The sequenced sample consisted of peripheral blood. The DNA for the CDR3 is TGTGCCAGCAGTGAAGCAGAGGGCCAGTGGTATGGCTACACCTTC. It specifies CASSEAEGQWYGYTF.